This T cell receptor (beta chain) was observed in a study of blood T cell repertoires in COVID-19. Study details: Sources were T cells, B-cell-depleted T cells, or PBMCs; the material itself was cDNA or gDNA.

Individuals aged 18 to 89 years were recruited from 20 to 25 US areas. Cohort assignment relied on participant-reported clinical history. The ends lost 5 bases at V and 0 bases at J; junction bases unmatched: 3. This CDR3 has 14 amino acids. Germline CDR1 and CDR2: GTSNPN and SVGIG (reference sequence). Per the original data handling: Nucleated cell number was recorded as an estimate derived from reference gene primer amplification. The method was immunoSEQ multiplex PCR; TCRdb's version includes in-frame clones alone and lacks a portion of them. D and trimming were read from the DNA, whereas the V and J calls and clone size are those reported in that table. The sample carries a few hundred thousand clones, 80% to 90% recorded once.

Sequencing used PBMCs or T cells enriched from blood (not recorded which). This receptor was obtained from a woman in her twenties or thirties who had recovered from COVID-19. This sequence joins TRBV30 and TRBJ1-3, with 8 positions matching TRBD1. The CDR3 reads CAWDRGPSGNTIYF. The DNA of the CDR3 is TGTGCCTGGGACAGGGGTCCCTCTGGAAACACCATATATTTT.